A selection of T cell receptor beta chains follows, all from one sample in a study of human T cells and chemical hapten exposure. TCRdb independently ran MiXCR on the RACE reads; one entry per CDR3 protein. The data contain tens of thousands of distinct CDR3 sequences, about 8.9% of them singletons. Sequences were derived from whole blood, sampled in connection with sensitization to the hapten diphenylcyclopropenone (DPC). All receptors derive from a woman aged 40 to 50 with alopecia areata. Some clones in this sample may be carry-over from other donors' samples. The CDR3 runs from the conserved cysteine through the conserved F or W. The D gene is left open where the match is weak. Rows give clone size only sometimes, using once, few, many, or a class for an expanded clone.

D gene	V gene	clone size	J gene	CDR3 DNA	CDR3 protein
-	TRBV6-6	many	TRBJ1-5	TGTGCCAGCAGTTACTCGGGGCCACGGATCATCAGCAATCAGCCCCAGCATTTT	CASSYSGPRIISNQPQHF
-	TRBV4-2	-	TRBJ1-2	TGTGTCAGCAGCCAACCAACCGGGACAAGCTATGGCTACACCTTC	CVSSQPTGTSYGYTF
-	TRBV20-1	few	TRBJ2-7	TGCAGTGCTTCGGCCAACGACCGAAGTCTTTTGGGGGAGCAGTACTTC	CSASANDRSLLGEQYF
TRBD2	TRBV29-1	few	TRBJ2-1	TGCAGCGTTTGGCGCATTGGCGGGGGAAACAATGAGCAGTTCTTC	CSVWRIGGGNNEQFF
TRBD2	TRBV7-2	many	TRBJ2-1	TGTGCCAGCAGCTTAGCTTGGGAGGGTTACAATGAGCAGTTCTTC	CASSLAWEGYNEQFF
-	TRBV13	many	TRBJ2-7	TGTGCCAGCAGCTTAGAAGAGGGGCACGAGCAGTACTTC	CASSLEEGHEQYF
-	TRBV7-2	few	TRBJ1-5	TGTGCCAGCGGCGTACGGGGCAATCAGCCCCAGCATTTT	CASGVRGNQPQHF
-	TRBV11-2	many	TRBJ1-1	TGTGCCAGCAGCTTAGGGTCCTTTTTCCAATCAGGGATAACTGAAGCTTTCTTT	CASSLGSFFQSGITEAFF
-	TRBV6-1	many	TRBJ2-1	TGTGCCAGCAGTGAAGACGGGGGACCGTACAATGAGCAGTTCTTC	CASSEDGGPYNEQFF
-	TRBV6-5	few	TRBJ2-1	TGTGCCAGCAGTTACTCAGCATTCTCCTACAATGAGCAGTTCTTC	CASSYSAFSYNEQFF
TRBD1	TRBV28	many	TRBJ2-6	TGTGCCACCCTGGACAGGGGGCTTGGGGCCAACGTCCTGACTTTC	CATLDRGLGANVLTF
TRBD1	TRBV4-2	few	TRBJ1-2	TGTGCCAGCAACTTAGGACAGGGGGTGGAATATGGCTACACCTTC	CASNLGQGVEYGYTF
-	TRBV7-6	-	TRBJ2-1	TGTGCCAGCAGCTTATGCGTTCTGATTTACAATGAGCAGTTCTTC	CASSLCVLIYNEQFF
TRBD1	TRBV7-9	few	TRBJ1-1	TGTGCCAGCAGCCCCGTGAGGACAGGACAGGATAAAGTGAACACTGAAGCTTTCTTT	CASSPVRTGQDKVNTEAFF
TRBD1	TRBV6-6	many	TRBJ2-3	TGTGCCAGCAGTTCCGGACAGGGGGTCACAGATACGCAGTATTTT	CASSSGQGVTDTQYF
-	TRBV2	few	TRBJ2-1	TGTGCCAGCAGTGCCGGGACCCACAATGAGCAGTTCTTC	CASSAGTHNEQFF
-	TRBV27	many	TRBJ2-1	TGTGCCAGCAGTTTATCGCTAGGGGGTCCCAATGAGCAGTTCTTC	CASSLSLGGPNEQFF